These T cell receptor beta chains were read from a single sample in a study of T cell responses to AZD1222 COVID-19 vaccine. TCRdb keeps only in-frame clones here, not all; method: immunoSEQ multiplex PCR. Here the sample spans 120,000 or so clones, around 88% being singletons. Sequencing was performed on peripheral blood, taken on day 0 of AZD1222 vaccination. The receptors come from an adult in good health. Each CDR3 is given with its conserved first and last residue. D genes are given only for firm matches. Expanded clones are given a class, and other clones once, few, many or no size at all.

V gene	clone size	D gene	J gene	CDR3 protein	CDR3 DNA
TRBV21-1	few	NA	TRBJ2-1	CASSTAGEQFF	TGTGCCAGCAGCACTGCCGGGGAGCAGTTCTTC
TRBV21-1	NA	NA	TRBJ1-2	CAGELDSERNLTNYGYTF	TGTGCCGGCGAACTGGACAGCGAACGTAACTTAACTAACTATGGCTACACCTTC
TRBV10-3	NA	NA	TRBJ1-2	CAMGAGVGYGYTF	TGTGCCATGGGGGCAGGGGTCGGGTATGGCTACACCTTC
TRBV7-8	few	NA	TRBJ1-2	CASSLGRDYGYTF	TGTGCCAGCAGCCTAGGACGGGACTATGGCTACACCTTC
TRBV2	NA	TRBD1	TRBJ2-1	CASSDRGQVNYNEQFF	TGTGCCAGCAGTGACCGGGGACAGGTAAACTACAATGAGCAGTTCTTC
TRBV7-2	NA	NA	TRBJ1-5	CASSPGRTDQPQHF	TGTGCCAGCAGCCCAGGGAGGACGGATCAGCCCCAGCATTTT
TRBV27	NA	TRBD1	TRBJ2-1	CASSPRTGDNEQFF	TGTGCCAGCAGCCCAAGGACAGGGGACAATGAGCAGTTCTTC
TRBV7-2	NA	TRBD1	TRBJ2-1	CASSLAGGTGVNEQFF	TGTGCCAGCAGCTTAGCGGGCGGGACAGGGGTCAATGAGCAGTTCTTC
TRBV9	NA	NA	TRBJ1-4	CASSAMGASNEKLFF	TGTGCCAGCAGCGCAATGGGGGCTTCCAATGAAAAACTGTTTTTT
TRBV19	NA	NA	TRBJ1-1	CATSSERILGEAFF	TGTGCCACTTCTTCCGAACGAATCCTGGGGGAAGCTTTCTTT
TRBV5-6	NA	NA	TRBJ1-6	CASSLQGPISPLHF	TGTGCCAGCAGCCTCCAGGGGCCAATTTCACCCCTCCACTTT
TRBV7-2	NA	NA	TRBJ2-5	CASSFLGEETQYF	TGTGCCAGCAGCTTTCTTGGGGAAGAGACCCAGTACTTC
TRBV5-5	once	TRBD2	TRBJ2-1	CASSPGLAGAFDEQFF	TGTGCCAGCAGCCCGGGACTAGCGGGGGCTTTTGATGAGCAGTTCTTC
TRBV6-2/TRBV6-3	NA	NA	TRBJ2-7	CASSYDTGGGTYEQYF	TGTGCCAGCAGTTACGACACGGGAGGGGGCACCTACGAGCAGTACTTC
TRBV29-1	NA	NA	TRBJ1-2	CSVEKGNYGYTF	TGCAGCGTTGAAAAAGGAAACTATGGCTACACCTTC
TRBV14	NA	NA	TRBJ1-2	CASSPRVSNYGYTF	TGTGCCAGCAGCCCTCGGGTCAGTAACTATGGCTACACCTTC
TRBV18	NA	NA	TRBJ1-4	CASSPERGDEKLFF	TGTGCCAGCTCACCAGAGAGGGGGGACGAAAAACTGTTTTTT
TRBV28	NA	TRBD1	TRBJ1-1	CASSFSTGKMNTEAFF	TGTGCCAGCAGTTTCTCGACAGGGAAAATGAACACTGAAGCTTTCTTT
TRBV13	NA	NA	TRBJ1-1	CASSPKEGSAEAFF	TGTGCCAGCAGCCCAAAGGAGGGATCAGCTGAAGCTTTCTTT
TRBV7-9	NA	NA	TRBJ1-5	CASSLGTEGKPQHF	TGTGCCAGCAGCCTCGGGACCGAGGGGAAGCCCCAGCATTTT
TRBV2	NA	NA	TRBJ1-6	CASTAYSPLHF	TGTGCCAGCACGGCATATTCACCCCTCCACTTT
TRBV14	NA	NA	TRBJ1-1	CASSQGYRAFF	TGTGCCAGCAGCCAAGGATACAGGGCTTTCTTT
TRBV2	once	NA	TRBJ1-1	CASSEAARGTEAFF	TGTGCCAGCAGTGAAGCCGCTAGGGGCACTGAAGCTTTCTTT
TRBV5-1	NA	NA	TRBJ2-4	CASSLMEGGKRDIQYF	TGCGCCAGCAGCTTGATGGAAGGCGGGAAGCGGGACATTCAGTACTTC
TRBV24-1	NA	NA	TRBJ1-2	CATSDFATNYGYTF	TGTGCCACCAGTGATTTTGCCACGAACTATGGCTACACCTTC
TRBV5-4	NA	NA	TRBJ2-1	CASSLGPEIYNEQFF	TGTGCCAGCAGCTTGGGGCCGGAGATCTACAATGAGCAGTTCTTC
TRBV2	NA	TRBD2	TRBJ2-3	CASTGLVGDTQYF	TGTGCCAGCACTGGACTAGTCGGGGATACGCAGTATTTT
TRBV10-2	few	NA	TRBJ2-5	CASSETRTEETQYF	TGCGCCAGCAGTGAGACCCGGACAGAAGAGACCCAGTACTTC
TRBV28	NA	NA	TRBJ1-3	CASSLWAENTIYF	TGTGCCAGCAGTTTATGGGCGGAAAACACCATATATTTT
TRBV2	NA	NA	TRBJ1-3	CASIQGGNTIYF	TGTGCCAGCATCCAAGGGGGAAACACCATATATTTT
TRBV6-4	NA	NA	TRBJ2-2	CASSPRAGQGTGELFF	TGTGCCAGCAGTCCGCGGGCGGGCCAGGGGACCGGGGAGCTGTTTTTT
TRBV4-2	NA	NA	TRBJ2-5	CASSRTSPPETQYF	TGTGCCAGCAGCCGAACTAGCCCCCCGGAGACCCAGTACTTC
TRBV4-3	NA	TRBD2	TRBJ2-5	CASSPGTSGGAVLETQYF	TGCGCCAGCAGCCCCGGGACTAGCGGGGGAGCCGTTCTGGAGACCCAGTACTTC
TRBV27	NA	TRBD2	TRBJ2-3	CASSYRGGTTTDTQYF	TGTGCCAGCAGTTACCGCGGGGGGACCACCACAGATACGCAGTATTTT
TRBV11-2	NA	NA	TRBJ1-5	CASSQEFDSNQPQHF	TGTGCCAGCAGCCAAGAGTTCGATAGCAATCAGCCCCAGCATTTT
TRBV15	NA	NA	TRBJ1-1	CATSRAGQPNTEAFF	TGTGCCACCAGCAGAGCAGGACAGCCCAACACTGAAGCTTTCTTT
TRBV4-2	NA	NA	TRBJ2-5	CASSQLTAGAQETQYF	TGTGCCAGCAGCCAACTAACTGCGGGGGCTCAAGAGACCCAGTACTTC
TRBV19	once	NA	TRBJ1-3	CASRNGNTIYF	TGTGCCAGTAGAAATGGTAACACCATATATTTT
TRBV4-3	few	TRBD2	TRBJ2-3	CASSQIAGGADTQYF	TGCGCCAGCAGCCAGATAGCGGGGGGAGCAGATACGCAGTATTTT
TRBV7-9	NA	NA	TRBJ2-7	CASSTSDVNGYEQYF	TGTGCCAGCAGCACATCGGACGTCAATGGCTACGAGCAGTACTTC
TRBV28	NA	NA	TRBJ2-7	CASSLQGFFVGQYF	TGTGCCAGCAGTTTGCAGGGCTTCTTTGTGGGGCAGTACTTC
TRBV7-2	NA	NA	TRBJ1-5	CASSPNRDQPQHF	TGTGCCAGCAGCCCCAACCGAGATCAGCCCCAGCATTTT
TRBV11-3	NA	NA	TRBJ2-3	CASSLAGGGLGTDTQYF	TGTGCCAGCAGCTTAGCCGGGGGCGGGTTGGGCACAGATACGCAGTATTTT
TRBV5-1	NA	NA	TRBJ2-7	CASSLTGYEQYF	TGCGCCAGCAGCTTGACAGGGTACGAGCAGTACTTC
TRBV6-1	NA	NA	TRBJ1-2	CASQVGQNYGYTF	TGTGCCAGCCAGGTTGGACAGAACTATGGCTACACCTTC
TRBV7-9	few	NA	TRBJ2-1	CASSLQGSSYNEQFF	TGTGCCAGCAGCCTCCAGGGAAGCTCCTACAATGAGCAGTTCTTC
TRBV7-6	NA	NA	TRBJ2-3	CASSPGGGQSTDTQYF	TGTGCCAGCAGCCCAGGAGGAGGACAAAGCACAGATACGCAGTATTTT
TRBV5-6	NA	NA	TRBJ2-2	CASSPGTGELFF	TGTGCCAGCAGCCCTGGGACAGGGGAGCTGTTTTTT
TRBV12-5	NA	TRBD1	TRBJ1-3	CASGQGGSSGNTIYF	TGTGCTAGTGGTCAGGGGGGAAGCTCTGGAAACACCATATATTTT
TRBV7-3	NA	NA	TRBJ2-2	CASSLKGGGTGELFF	TGTGCCAGCAGCTTAAAAGGGGGAGGAACCGGGGAGCTGTTTTTT
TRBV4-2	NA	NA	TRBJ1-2	CASSHSLWDKNGYTF	TGTGCCAGCAGCCATTCCCTGTGGGACAAGAATGGCTACACCTTC
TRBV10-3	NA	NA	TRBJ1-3	CATQQGSGNTIYF	TGTGCCACCCAGCAGGGGTCTGGAAACACCATATATTTT
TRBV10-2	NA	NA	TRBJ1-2	CASRVEQGDYGYTF	TGCGCCAGCAGGGTGGAACAGGGCGACTATGGCTACACCTTC
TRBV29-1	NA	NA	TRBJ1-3	CSVEGTREVPGNTIYF	TGCAGCGTTGAAGGGACGAGGGAGGTCCCTGGAAACACCATATATTTT